Below, one T cell receptor (beta chain) is given with its context. The clone's antigen remains unknown. There are no base qualities to consult, and no much larger clone falls within one base. These data come from a study of T cell responses to AZD1222 COVID-19 vaccine (dated by TCRdb to the early 2020s). Turning to the overall study: AZD1222 recipients with second doses at about 4 weeks or about 12 weeks were pooled, because spike-specific TCR depth and breadth did not differ between schedules. A total of approximately 250 trial participants underwent TCR sequencing, of whom approximately 200 had received two doses of AZD1222 and approximately 25 had received two doses of the MenACWY control vaccine. Trial participants were enrolled into age subgroups of 18-55, 56-69 and 70-plus years, which contained about 150, 27 and 61 TCR-sequenced participants, respectively. What the study reported, not specific to this receptor: Vaccine-associated CD4 TCRs spanned the whole spike protein, with dominant responses in regions 160-218 and 743-854. Because no samples from the day 14 peak response were available, repertoires could be characterized only after the peak T cell response. After two AZD1222 doses, both the breadth and the depth of spike-specific TCRs were significantly higher than at day 0 and than in MenACWY recipients. Only a handful of AZD1222 recipients were SARS-CoV-2 seropositive at baseline, limiting conclusions about previously exposed vaccinees. Epitopes outside the regions mutated in the B.1.351 and B.1.1.7 variants were reportedly recognized by nearly half of the unique spike-specific TCRs. In the small 56-69-year group, the increase in depth fell short of significance, most likely because of low power. Participants were mostly white British and included more females than males, and it was suggested by the authors that clonal diversity may have been underestimated.

The CDR3 runs 14 residues from the cysteine to the phenylalanine. Left in the record is the CDR3 DNA by itself, 42 bases read in frame from the first base. At the junction V is shortened by 4 bases and J by 5 bases, with 17 bases in between. From a lookup of the germline V gene, CDR1 and CDR2 are SQVTM and ANQGSEA. The CDR3 regions of human TCRbeta chains were analyzed by immunosequencing. Per the original workflow: Repertoire TCRs were checked for matches against a reference library of SARS-CoV-2-specific TCRs that had been generated using the MIRA antigen-specificity platform. Breadth was defined as the fraction of unique TCRs that were SARS-CoV-2-associated, and depth was defined as the fraction of total T cells that were SARS-CoV-2-associated. Using the MIRA data, each spike-specific TCR was mapped to the spike region that the TCR reacts to and placed in a CD4 or CD8 class. Log10-transformed breadth and depth values were compared by one-way ANOVA with Sidak's multiple comparisons tests. The source is immuneACCESS, and TCRdb retained only in-frame sequences with V and J called. Part of the clones is not carried over; for the studies checked, unresolved V genes explain less than half of this, and the remainder is unexplained. V, J and clone size are those of that table, while D and trimming were read from the DNA. The sample table lists some 120,000 clones, about 86% of them with a count of one. The ten top clones hold 9% to 15% of the sample.

The intended sense of this specimen's time point label: baseline before first vaccination. Vaccinee samples were obtained from the UK trials COV001 and COV002, which included a single-blind randomized controlled phase 2/3 trial of AZD1222 (ChAdOx1 nCoV-19) in healthy adults. Trial participant PBMC samples were collected at day 0 and day 28 after the second dose for TCRbeta chain sequencing. The chain is assembled from TRBV29-1 and TRBJ1-2; the D gene remains uncertain. Sample: peripheral blood, taken on day 0 of AZD1222 vaccination. This sequence was found in an adult in good health. The CDR3 in this case is CSVGNYGEMYGYTF. Here is the DNA: TGCAGCGTTGGAAACTACGGGGAAATGTATGGCTACACCTTC. Joined to the reference TRBV29-1 and TRBJ1-2 proteins, this CDR3 gives the full variable domain: SAVISQKPSRDICQRGTSLTIQCQVDSQVTMMFWYRQQPGQSLTLIATANQGSEATYESGFVIDKFPISRPNLTFSTLTVSNMSPEDSSIYLCSVGNYGEMYGYTFGSGTRLTVV.